The rows below give T cell receptor beta chains drawn from one sample of a study of shared clonotypes between healthy human individuals. The repertoire was sequenced with immunoSEQ multiplex PCR; TCRdb's copy has only in-frame clones and lacks some. The sample has hundreds of thousands of clones, 80% to 95% seen once. The specimen was naive CD8+ T cells sorted from blood. The receptors were sampled from a man aged 25 to 40 in good health. Both conserved end residues are part of each CDR3. D genes are given only for firm matches. The size of a clone is reported for some rows only, either as once, few or many, or as a class for expanded clones.

J gene | clone size | D gene | V gene | CDR3 protein | CDR3 DNA
TRBJ2-1 | NA | TRBD1 | TRBV29-1 | CSVDGTERYNEQFF | TGCAGCGTTGACGGGACAGAACGTTACAATGAGCAGTTCTTC
TRBJ2-7 | NA | TRBD1 | TRBV10-3 | CAIIDPGQGFHEQYF | TGTGCCATCATCGATCCGGGACAGGGGTTCCACGAGCAGTACTTC
TRBJ2-7 | NA | NA | TRBV19 | CASSSRDNSYEQYF | TGTGCCAGTAGTAGCCGGGACAACTCCTACGAGCAGTACTTC
TRBJ2-7 | once | TRBD2 | TRBV28 | CASSLKLAGDEQYF | TGTGCCAGCAGTTTAAAGCTAGCGGGAGACGAGCAGTACTTC
TRBJ2-2 | NA | TRBD1 | TRBV6-5 | CASSWGQAHTGELFF | TGTGCCAGCAGCTGGGGACAGGCCCACACCGGGGAGCTGTTTTTT
TRBJ2-7 | NA | NA | TRBV14 | CASSRTDGSYEQYF | TGTGCCAGCAGCCGAACGGACGGTTCCTACGAGCAGTACTTC
TRBJ2-7 | NA | NA | TRBV28 | CASSLRDHYEQYF | TGTGCCAGCAGTCTTAGAGACCACTACGAGCAGTACTTC
TRBJ1-5 | NA | NA | TRBV19 | CASRRFFMGNQPQHF | TGTGCCAGTAGGAGGTTCTTTATGGGCAATCAGCCCCAGCATTTT
TRBJ2-4 | once | NA | TRBV13 | CASSSIAENIQYF | TGTGCCAGCAGCTCTATCGCGGAAAACATTCAGTACTTC
TRBJ2-7 | NA | NA | TRBV13 | CASSLEGEMGDYEQYF | TGTGCCAGCAGCTTAGAAGGGGAAATGGGGGACTACGAGCAGTACTTC
TRBJ1-2 | NA | TRBD1 | TRBV4-1 | CASSPGTAPHGYTF | TGCGCCAGCAGCCCGGGGACAGCGCCTCATGGCTACACCTTC
TRBJ2-3 | NA | NA | TRBV19 | CASSIMFGVGDTQYF | TGTGCCAGTAGTATAATGTTTGGGGTTGGAGATACGCAGTATTTT
TRBJ1-4 | NA | TRBD1 | TRBV5-1 | CASSSGQGATNEKLFF | TGCGCCAGCAGCTCGGGACAGGGGGCAACTAATGAAAAACTGTTTTTT
TRBJ2-7 | NA | TRBD2 | TRBV28 | CASSHKRLAVNYEQYF | TGTGCCAGCAGCCATAAAAGACTAGCGGTTAACTACGAGCAGTACTTC
TRBJ2-5 | NA | TRBD2 | TRBV11-2 | CASSPGTSGSFGQETQYF | TGTGCCAGCAGCCCCGGGACTAGCGGGAGTTTTGGGCAAGAGACCCAGTACTTC
TRBJ2-7 | few | NA | TRBV28 | CASSFQTYEQYF | TGTGCCAGCAGTTTTCAGACCTACGAGCAGTACTTC
TRBJ2-3 | NA | TRBD1 | TRBV7-3 | CASSLPLGQGGTDTQYF | TGTGCCAGCAGCTTACCGCTAGGACAGGGGGGCACAGATACGCAGTATTTT
TRBJ2-1 | NA | NA | TRBV7-3 | CASKPGLDYNEQFF | TGTGCCAGCAAACCGGGACTGGACTACAATGAGCAGTTCTTC
TRBJ2-1 | few | NA | TRBV11-2 | CASSLDYEQFF | TGTGCCAGCAGCTTAGACTATGAGCAGTTCTTC
TRBJ2-3 | many | TRBD1 | TRBV15 | CATSRDRGHGDTQYF | TGTGCCACCAGCAGGGACAGGGGGCATGGAGATACGCAGTATTTT
TRBJ2-5 | once | NA | TRBV7-2 | CASSLAGTEETQYF | TGTGCCAGCAGCTTAGCGGGGACTGAAGAGACCCAGTACTTC
TRBJ2-1 | NA | NA | TRBV7-9 | CASSSGATNNEQFF | TGTGCCAGCAGCTCGGGGGCCACAAACAATGAGCAGTTCTTC
TRBJ2-1 | NA | TRBD2 | TRBV7-9 | CASSTVAGGYNEQFF | TGTGCCAGCAGCACCGTAGCGGGGGGCTACAATGAGCAGTTCTTC
TRBJ2-5 | once | TRBD1 | TRBV9 | CASSVDGTEGETQYF | TGTGCCAGCAGCGTAGATGGGACAGAGGGGGAGACCCAGTACTTC
TRBJ2-2 | NA | NA | TRBV7-9 | CASSLGVNTGELFF | TGTGCCAGCAGCCTCGGCGTGAACACCGGGGAGCTGTTTTTT